This TCR beta chain was retrieved from a study of a mutant IDH1 vaccine in newly diagnosed glioma. For the study at large: Vaccination started 4-6 weeks after radiotherapy alone, or with temozolomide cycles.

The CDR3 length is 14 residues. V was pared by 3 bases and J by 2 bases, with 6 bases between. The germline gives CDR1 SGDLS, CDR2 YYNGEE. Here immunoSEQ multiplex PCR was the method, and the copy in TCRdb shows in-frame clones only, minus some. This sample has approximately 24,000 clones, with 60% to 80% found just once. Stated time point: week 11, during vaccination. A single vaccine dose contained 300 ug of mutant IDH1 20-mer peptide, and topical imiquimod was used with it. Every donor had a new WHO grade 3 or 4 astrocytoma that was IDH1-mutant, with loss of nuclear ATRX. Findings of the study overall: Immune responses arising from the vaccine appeared in 90% to 95% of patients.

Comment on this clone: The target antigen is unknown.

This receptor was taken from a woman between 18 and 30 years old with glioma. The gene calls are TRBV9 and TRBJ1-6; D uncertain. Sequencing was performed on PBMCs, taken from a glioma patient whose treatment included an IDH1 peptide vaccine. The CDR3 loop reads CASSELTYNSPLHF. As DNA, the CDR3 is TGTGCCAGCAGCGAGTTAACCTATAATTCACCCCTCCACTTT.